Following are 3 T cell receptor beta chains from one sample sequenced in a study of blood T cell repertoires in COVID-19. Generated by immunoSEQ multiplex PCR, the TCRdb table keeps only in-frame clones and is missing some. The sample carries approximately 350,000 clones, around 86% recorded once. The specimen sequenced was peripheral blood. The receptors were sampled from a woman in her fifties or sixties with COVID-19, enrolled during active disease.

The rearrangement links TRBV4-2 to TRBJ1-1, with TRBD1 matching over 9 bases. The CDR3 spans 15 residues. V lost 0 bases and J lost 5; bases outside the gene matches: 4. Germline CDR1 LGHNA, CDR2 YNFKEQ. Written as DNA, the CDR3 is TGTGCCAGCAGCCAAGAGTGGACAGGGGAAACTGAAGCTTTCTTT. It codes for CASSQEWTGETEAFF.

The chain combines TRBV19 with TRBJ1-3; weak D call: TRBD1 (5 bases). The ends were cut back, 6 bases at V and 4 bases at J, with 10 bases in the middle. The CDR3 extends over 13 amino acids. Looked up from germline, CDR1 is LNHDA and CDR2 is SQIVND (reference sequence). CDR3 residues: CASSDGAGNTIYF. The CDR3 DNA sequence: TGTGCCAGTAGCGATGGGGCCGGAAACACCATATATTTT.

The chain joins TRBV10-1 to TRBJ2-2; 14 bases fit TRBD2. Germline values: CDR1 WNHNN, CDR2 SYGVQD (reference sequence). With V trimmed by 9 bases and J by 1 base, 10 bases remained unmatched. The CDR3 spans 18 residues. In DNA, the CDR3 is TGCGCCAGTACCCCGGGGACTAGCGGGAGCTGGAACACCGGGGAGCTGTTTTTT. Translation gives CASTPGTSGSWNTGELFF.